These 18 T cell receptor beta chains originate from one sample sequenced in a study of T cells in women clearing cervical HPV infection. Profiling relied on immunoSEQ multiplex PCR, and the TCRdb table lists in-frame clones only, not all of them. This repertoire comprises roughly 28,000 clones; its ten largest clones make up roughly 11%. Sequencing was done on a sample of blood buffy coat. These receptors were collected from a woman between 18 and 75 years old with a cervical HPV16 infection that either progressed to CIN3+ or cleared (not recorded which).

In the case of this clone: The missing CDR3 end, 3 residues past where the read stops, is filled in from the germline J gene. The genes are TRBV18 and TRBJ1-5, with 8 bases identical to TRBD1. Looked up from germline, CDR1 is KGHSH and CDR2 is LQKENI. J was trimmed by 5 bases and V by 5 bases; bases with no gene match: 8. The CDR3 is made up of 15 amino acids. This CDR3 reads CASSGQGGGDQPQHF. The part of the CDR3 DNA that was read is TGTGCCAGCTCAGGACAGGGCGGAGGGGATCAGCCC.

The sequenced part of the CDR3 DNA is TGTGCCAGTAGTCTCCGTTCGGATACG. Protein sequence: CASSLRSDT. The full CDR3 sequence reads CASSLRSDTQYF. The chain joins TRBV19 to TRBJ2-3; D unresolved. The read stops 3 residues short of the end of the CDR3; the missing end is completed from the germline J gene. V lost 5 bases to trimming and J lost 6 bases, with 9 bases between them. Looked up from germline, CDR1 is LNHDA and CDR2 is SQIVND (reference sequence). This CDR3 contains 12 residues. Full variable domain (missing parts from reference TRBV19 and TRBJ2-3): DGGITQSPKYLFRKEGQNVTLSCEQNLNHDAMYWYRQDPGQGLRLIYYSQIVNDFQKGDIAEGYSVSREKKESFPLTVTSAQKNPTAFYLCASSLRSDTQYFGPGTRLTVL.

Regarding this clone: The CDR3 is cut off 3 residues early in the read; its end comes from the germline J gene. This rearrangement joins TRBV20-1 to TRBJ2-2, with 10 bases aligning to TRBD1. The CDR3 has 16 amino acids. Germline V gene sequence: CDR1 DFQATT, CDR2 SNEGSKA (reference sequence). Partial CDR3 DNA: TGCAGTGCTAGAGAGGGGACAGGGGCGTTTAATGAAAAG. It translates to CSAREGTGAFNEK. The whole CDR3 reads CSAREGTGAFNEKLFF.

Remarks on this clone: Sequencing ends 3 residues short of the CDR3 end; the germline J gene provides the rest. The chain recombines TRBV19 with TRBJ2-7, with TRBD2 matching 8 bases. The junction had 11 bases not matched to a gene; V was cut back by 8 bases and J by 5 bases. The length of the CDR3 is 14 residues. CDR1 LNHDA and CDR2 SQIVND come from the germline V gene (reference sequence). The sequenced CDR3 bases are TGTGCCAGTCGAAAGGGGCTAGCGGGCGACGAG. It is translated as CASRKGLAGDE. The full CDR3 protein reads CASRKGLAGDEQYF.

Comments on this clone: The CDR3 is cut off 3 residues early in the read; its end comes from the germline J gene. The rearrangement links TRBV18 to TRBJ2-7, with 9 nucleotides matching TRBD1. The germline V gene has CDR1 KGHSH and CDR2 LQKENI. Losses at the gene ends were 6 bases for V and 0 bases for J; bases not matched to a gene: 12. CDR3 length equals 17 residues. Partial CDR3 DNA: TGTGCCAGCTCCCCCAGGGCGGGACAGGGCTACTCCTACGAG. Its translation is CASSPRAGQGYSYE. The whole CDR3 sequence is CASSPRAGQGYSYEQYF.

Note on this clone: Read data end 3 residues before the CDR3 end; the end is taken from the germline J gene. This sequence joins TRBV6-1 and TRBJ2-5, with 10 bases that match TRBD2. Germline V gene lookup returns CDR1 MNHNS and CDR2 SASEGT. The CDR3 loop spans 16 amino acids. With 4 bases clipped from V and 3 bases from J, the junction kept 8 bases outside the gene matches. CDR3 DNA (partial): TGTGCCAGCAGTGCTAAAGGACTAGCGGTGGAAGAGACC. Its protein is CASSAKGLAVEET. The full-length CDR3 reads as CASSAKGLAVEETQYF.

As for this clone: The read stops 3 residues short of the end of the CDR3; the missing end is completed from the germline J gene. V gene TRBV6-2 or TRBV6-3 combines with J gene TRBJ2-4, with 7 bases matching TRBD2. This CDR3 comprises 15 residues. V trimming: 8 bases; J trimming: 0 bases; junction bases outside the gene matches: 7. Germline V lookup: CDR1 MNHEY, CDR2 SVGEGT. CDR3 DNA, as far as it was read: TGTGCCAGCGGGGGGGTGGAATTAGCCAAAAACATT. Translating it yields CASGGVELAKNI. The entire CDR3 sequence reads CASGGVELAKNIQYF.

Regarding this clone: The CDR3 end is not reached by the read, which stops 3 residues before it; the germline J gene fills it in. V gene TRBV10-3 combines with J gene TRBJ2-5; 9 bases map to TRBD1. Germline-derived CDR1 and CDR2 are ENHRY and SYGVKD. The ends lost 8 bases at V and 2 bases at J; junction bases unmatched: 6. The CDR3 sequence is 14 residues long. CDR3 DNA, as far as it was read: TGTGCCATCGGCAAGACAGGGGGACAAGAGACC. Amino acids: CAIGKTGGQET. The full-length CDR3 reads as CAIGKTGGQETQYF.

About this clone: The CDR3 end is not reached by the read, which stops 3 residues before it; the germline J gene fills it in. This sequence joins TRBV7-8 and TRBJ1-4; tentatively, D is TRBD1 (5 bases). The CDR3 totals 16 residues. Deletions cut 6 bases from V and 0 bases from J, with 14 bases between. Germline lookup yields CDR1 SGHVS and CDR2 FQNEAQ. The CDR3 DNA, read in part, is TGTGCCAGCAGGCGAGATCAGGGTGCAACTAATGAAAAA. It specifies CASRRDQGATNEK. In full, the CDR3 reads CASRRDQGATNEKLFF.

Turning to this clone: The read ends 3 residues shy of where the CDR3 ends; the end is completed using the germline J gene. The genes are TRBV20-1 and TRBJ2-1, with D possibly matching TRBD2 (6 bases). The germline CDR1 and CDR2 sequences are DFQATT and SNEGSKA (reference sequence). V was shortened by 0 bases and J by 7 bases, with 10 bases between the two germline ends. The CDR3 has 13 amino acids. The DNA read from the CDR3 is TGCAGTGCTAGAGATTCGGCGGGGAATGAG. Its translation is CSARDSAGNE. The CDR3 reads in full as CSARDSAGNEQFF.

On this clone itself: Read coverage stops 3 residues before the CDR3 terminus; the germline J gene supplies the remainder. The chain carries TRBV29-1 and TRBJ2-7, with no clear D. The CDR3 is made up of 12 amino acids. V was clipped by 4 bases and J by 3 bases, with 10 bases between them. In germline, CDR1 is SQVTM, CDR2 ANQGSEA. The CDR3 loop reads CSVALSGYEQYF. Incomplete CDR3 DNA: TGCAGCGTTGCCCTTAGTGGCTACGAG.

A note on this clone: The CDR3 is cut off 3 residues early in the read; its end comes from the germline J gene. The J gene is TRBJ1-2, the V gene TRBV7-9; the D is unclear. This CDR3 contains 14 residues. Germline values: CDR1 SEHNR, CDR2 FQNEAQ (reference sequence). The sequenced CDR3 bases are TGTGCCAGCAGCTCAGGAGGAGCCTCCTACGAC. It is translated as CASSSGGASYD. The complete CDR3 sequence is CASSSGGASYDYTF.

CDR3 DNA, as far as it was read: TGCAGTGCGCAACCTTCGGGGTTCGATAATTCACCC. It yields the protein CSAQPSGFDNSP. The CDR3 as a whole reads CSAQPSGFDNSPLHF. V is TRBV20-1 and J is TRBJ1-6; D gene unclear. The DNA ends 3 residues before the CDR3 does, and the rest of the CDR3 is filled in from the germline J gene. The CDR3 contains 15 residues. Trimming pared 6 bases from V and 5 bases from J, leaving 17 bases between. Germline V CDR1 and CDR2: DFQATT, SNEGSKA (reference sequence).

A note on this clone: Read data end 3 residues before the CDR3 end; the end is taken from the germline J gene. V gene TRBV18 combines with J gene TRBJ2-7; perhaps TRBD1 as D (6 bases). The CDR3 totals 12 residues. V lost 6 bases, J lost 6 bases, and 12 bases lay in between. CDR1 KGHSH and CDR2 LQKENI come from the germline V gene. CDR3 bases read: TGTGCCAGCTCCTCTACAGGGCGCGAG. Its translation is CASSSTGRE. The entire CDR3 protein is CASSSTGREQYF.

Comment on this clone: Coverage ceases 3 residues before the CDR3 finishes, and the germline J gene fills in the end. The rearrangement links TRBV2 to TRBJ1-1, with TRBD1 matching 7 bases. V lost 6 bases to trimming and J lost 4 bases; unmatched junction nucleotides: 8. This CDR3 region has 14 residues. Germline V CDR1 and CDR2: SNHLY, FYNNEI. The part of the CDR3 DNA that was read is TGTGCCAGCAGCCTCTCGGACAGGCGCACTGAA. It is translated as CASSLSDRRTE. The full CDR3 is CASSLSDRRTEAFF. The full variable domain, with the rest looked up from reference TRBV2 and TRBJ1-1, is EPEVTQTPSHQVTQMGQEVILRCVPISNHLYFYWYRQILGQKVEFLVSFYNNEISEKSEIFDDQFSVERPDGSNFTLKIRSTKLEDSAMYFCASSLSDRRTEAFFGQGTRLTVV.

To note about this clone: The read terminates 3 residues ahead of where the CDR3 ends, so the germline J gene completes it. The chain employs TRBV6-2 or TRBV6-3 and TRBJ2-1, with D possibly matching TRBD1 (5 bases). Germline V gene lookup returns CDR1 MNHEY and CDR2 SVGEGT. Between the trimmed V and J ends, which lost 3 bases and 8 bases, there was a span of 8 bases. This CDR3 has 12 residues. CDR3: CASSYLGHEQFF. CDR3 bases read: TGTGCCAGCAGTTATCTGGGGCATGAG.

To note about this clone: The read falls 3 residues short of the CDR3 end, and the missing part is taken from the germline J gene. The J gene is TRBJ2-7, the V gene TRBV7-2, with 10 bases lining up with TRBD2. Germline assignment: CDR1 SGHTA and CDR2 FQGNSA. Unmatched junction bases numbered 8, after V lost 0 bases and J lost 3 bases. The CDR3 consists of 17 residues. CDR3 residues: CASSLAAGASGGYEQYF. The CDR3 DNA, read in part, is TGTGCCAGCAGCTTAGCCGCCGGGGCTAGCGGGGGCTACGAG.

A remark on this clone: The read halts 3 residues ahead of the CDR3 end, with the missing end drawn from the germline J gene. This sequence joins TRBV18 and TRBJ1-4, with no clear D. The germline V and J ends were trimmed by 2 bases and 1 base, with 5 bases remaining between them. This CDR3 has 14 amino acids. From germline, CDR1 is KGHSH and CDR2 LQKENI. The CDR3 loop reads CASSPGLTNEKLFF. The covered CDR3 bases are TGTGCCAGCTCACCAGGGCTAACTAATGAAAAA.